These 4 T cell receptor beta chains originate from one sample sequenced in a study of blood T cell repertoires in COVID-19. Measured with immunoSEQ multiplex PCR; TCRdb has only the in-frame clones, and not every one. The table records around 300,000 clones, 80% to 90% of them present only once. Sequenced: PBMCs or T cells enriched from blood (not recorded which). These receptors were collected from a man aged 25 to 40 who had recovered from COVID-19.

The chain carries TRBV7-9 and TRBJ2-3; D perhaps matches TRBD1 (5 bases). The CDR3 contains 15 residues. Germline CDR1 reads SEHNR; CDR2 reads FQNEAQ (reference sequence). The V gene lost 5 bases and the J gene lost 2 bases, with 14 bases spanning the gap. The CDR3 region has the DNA TGTGCCAGCAGCCCCGCGTGGGGCCCCACAGATACGCAGTATTTT. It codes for CASSPAWGPTDTQYF.

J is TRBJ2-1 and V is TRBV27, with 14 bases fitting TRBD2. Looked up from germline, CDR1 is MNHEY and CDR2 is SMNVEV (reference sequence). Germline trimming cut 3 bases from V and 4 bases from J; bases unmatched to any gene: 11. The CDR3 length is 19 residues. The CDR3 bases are TGTGCCAGCAGTTTCCGCGGGACTAGCGGGGGTCCTACGTACAATGAGCAGTTCTTC. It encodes CASSFRGTSGGPTYNEQFF.

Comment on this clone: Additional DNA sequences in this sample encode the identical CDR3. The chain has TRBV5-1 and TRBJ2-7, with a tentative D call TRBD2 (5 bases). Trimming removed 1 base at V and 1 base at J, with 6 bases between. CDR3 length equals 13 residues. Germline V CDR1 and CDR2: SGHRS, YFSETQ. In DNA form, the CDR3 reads TGCGCCAGCAGCTTGACTAGTTCCTACGAGCAGTACTTC. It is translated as CASSLTSSYEQYF.

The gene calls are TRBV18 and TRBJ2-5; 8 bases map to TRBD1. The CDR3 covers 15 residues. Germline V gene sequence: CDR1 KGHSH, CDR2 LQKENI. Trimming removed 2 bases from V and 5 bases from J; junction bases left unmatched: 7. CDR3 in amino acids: CASSPGTGNGETQYF. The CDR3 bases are TGTGCCAGCTCACCAGGGACAGGAAACGGGGAGACCCAGTACTTC. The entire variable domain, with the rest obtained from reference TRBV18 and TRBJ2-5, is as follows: NAGVMQNPRHLVRRRGQEARLRCSPMKGHSHVYWYRQLPEEGLKFMVYLQKENIIDESGMPKERFSAEFPKEGPSILRIQQVVRGDSAAYFCASSPGTGNGETQYFGPGTRLLVL.